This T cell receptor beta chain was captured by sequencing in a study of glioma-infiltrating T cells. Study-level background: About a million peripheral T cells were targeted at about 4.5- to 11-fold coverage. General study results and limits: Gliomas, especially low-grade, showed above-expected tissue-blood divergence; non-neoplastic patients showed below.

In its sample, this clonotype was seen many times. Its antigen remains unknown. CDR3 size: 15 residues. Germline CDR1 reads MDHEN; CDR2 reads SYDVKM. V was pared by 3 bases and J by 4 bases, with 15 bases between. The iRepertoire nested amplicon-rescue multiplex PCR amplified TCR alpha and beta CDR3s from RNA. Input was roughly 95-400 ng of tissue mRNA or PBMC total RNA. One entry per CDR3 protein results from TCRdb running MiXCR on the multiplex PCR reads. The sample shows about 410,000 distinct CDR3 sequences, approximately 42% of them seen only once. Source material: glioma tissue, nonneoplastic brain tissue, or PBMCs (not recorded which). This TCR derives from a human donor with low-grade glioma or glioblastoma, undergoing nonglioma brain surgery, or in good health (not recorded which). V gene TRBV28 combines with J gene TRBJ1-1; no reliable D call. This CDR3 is CASSFPGAKTTEAFF. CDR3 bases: TGTGCCAGCAGTTTTCCGGGAGCCAAGACCACTGAAGCTTTCTTT.